The 18 T cell receptor beta chains reported below all come from one sample, sequenced in a study of T cell changes during pregnancy in multiple sclerosis. Profiled with immunoSEQ multiplex PCR; TCRdb holds only in-frame clones, not every one. The sample consists of over 55,000 clones, 85% to 90% of them appearing once. Sequencing input: peripheral blood from another person, used as feeder cells. The origin of the receptors is a human donor whose cells served as feeder cells for cultures in a pregnancy study.

This clone was counted a few times. V is TRBV7-9 and J is TRBJ2-1; the match to TRBD2 covers 9 bases. This CDR3 comprises 15 residues. The germline CDR1 and CDR2 sequences are SEHNR and FQNEAQ (reference sequence). With 7 bases clipped from V and 7 bases from J, the junction kept 11 bases outside the gene matches. The DNA for the CDR3 is TGTGCCAGCAACCCGGCGGGAGGGCACTTAAATGAGCAGTTCTTC. As protein: CASNPAGGHLNEQFF. The entire variable domain, with the rest obtained from reference TRBV7-9 and TRBJ2-1, is as follows: DTGVSQNPRHKITKRGQNVTFRCDPISEHNRLYWYRQTLGQGPEFLTYFQNEAQLEKSRLLSDRFSAERPKGSFSTLEIQRTEQGDSAMYLCASNPAGGHLNEQFFGPGTRLTVL.

The rearrangement uses TRBV4-1 and TRBJ1-6, with TRBD1 as a possible D gene (6 bases). Germline assignment: CDR1 MGHRA and CDR2 YSYEKL. The CDR3 loop spans 17 amino acids. V lost 5 bases and J 0 bases, leaving 14 bases between the germline ends. Here the CDR3 DNA reads TGCGCCAGCAGCTACGTGGACAGTCACTCCTATAATTCACCCCTCCACTTT. It encodes CASSYVDSHSYNSPLHF.

The J gene is TRBJ2-2, the V gene TRBV27; TRBD1 aligns across 7 bases. The CDR3 is made up of 14 amino acids. In germline, CDR1 is MNHEY, CDR2 SMNVEV (reference sequence). Losses at the gene ends were 5 bases for V and 3 bases for J; bases not matched to a gene: 3. As DNA, the CDR3 is TGTGCCAGCAGTGACAGGGAGTACACCGGGGAGCTGTTTTTT. Encoded protein: CASSDREYTGELFF.

V is TRBV9 and J is TRBJ2-1; 7 bases are shared with TRBD1. Looked up from germline, CDR1 is SGDLS and CDR2 is YYNGEE. This CDR3 contains 15 residues. V dropped 3 bases and J dropped 7; count of bases not matched to a gene: 10. DNA of the CDR3: TGTGCCAGCAGCGAGCGGACAGGATCGCGAAATGAGCAGTTCTTC. The encoded protein is CASSERTGSRNEQFF. The whole variable domain, filled in from reference TRBV9 and TRBJ2-1, reads DSGVTQTPKHLITATGQRVTLRCSPRSGDLSVYWYQQSLDQGLQFLIQYYNGEERAKGNILERFSAQQFPDLHSELNLSSLELGDSALYFCASSERTGSRNEQFFGPGTRLTVL.

The V and J genes are TRBV11-2 and TRBJ2-5; 7 nucleotides match TRBD2. CDR1 is SGHAT and CDR2 is FQNNGV in the germline V gene. The CDR3 totals 16 residues. The V and J ends lost 3 bases and 5 bases, in that order; junction bases with no gene match: 12. CDR3: CASSFTGTNGPETQYF. In DNA form, the CDR3 reads TGTGCCAGCAGCTTCACCGGGACTAATGGACCGGAGACCCAGTACTTC.

This chain links TRBV9 with TRBJ2-7; 11 bases line up with TRBD1. The CDR3 sequence is 16 residues long. Germline V gene data show CDR1 as SGDLS and CDR2 as YYNGEE. Unmatched junction bases numbered 3, after V lost 0 bases and J lost 1 base. For the CDR3, the DNA is TGTGCCAGCAGCGTAGGGGACAGGGGGGTTTCCTACGAGCAGTACTTC. It encodes CASSVGDRGVSYEQYF.

The chain carries TRBV5-4 and TRBJ1-1; TRBD1 might be the D (5 bases). The CDR3 is made up of 14 amino acids. Deletions cut 0 bases from V and 4 bases from J, with 10 bases between. Germline assignment: CDR1 SGHNT and CDR2 YYREEE (reference sequence). This CDR3 is CASSLEFTGTEAFF. The CDR3 bases are TGTGCCAGCAGCTTGGAGTTCACAGGCACTGAAGCTTTCTTT.

The chain recombines TRBV30 with TRBJ1-5; 8 nucleotides agree with TRBD1. Germline CDR1 GTSNPN, CDR2 SVGIG (reference sequence). V lost 0 bases and J lost 1; bases outside the gene matches: 8. CDR3 size: 17 residues. This CDR3 reads CAWSVRTGGFSNQPQHF. CDR3 DNA sequence: TGTGCCTGGAGTGTACGTACAGGGGGATTCAGCAATCAGCCCCAGCATTTT.

On this clone: A junction end diverges from the germline sequence, so it may reflect a read error. This chain uses TRBV5-1 with TRBJ1-3; the match to TRBD1 covers 8 bases. The CDR3 loop spans 16 amino acids. Germline V gives CDR1 SGHRS, CDR2 YFSETQ. The DNA of the CDR3 is TGCGTCAGCAGCACTCGAGGACAGGGTGCAGGAAACACCATATATTTT. Translating gives CVSSTRGQGAGNTIYF. The full variable domain, rest sourced from reference TRBV5-1 and TRBJ1-3, is KAGVTQTPRYLIKTRGQQVTLSCSPISGHRSVSWYQQTPGQGLQFLFEYFSETQRNKGNFPGRFSGRQFSNSRSEMNVSTLELGDSALYLCVSSTRGQGAGNTIYFGEGSWLTVV.

The chain is built from TRBV7-3 and TRBJ1-1; D is uncertain. CDR3 size: 16 residues. The germline gives CDR1 SGHTA, CDR2 FQGTGA. Deletions cut 5 bases from V and 4 bases from J, with 20 bases between. The DNA for the CDR3 is TGTGCCAGCAGCCCAACTCGGACTCTTTTGGGCACTGAAGCTTTCTTT. It yields the protein CASSPTRTLLGTEAFF.

CDR3 DNA sequence: TGTGCCAGCAGCTCATATGTCAGGGTTTTCGATAACACTGAAGCTTTCTTT. Protein: CASSSYVRVFDNTEAFF. The rearrangement uses TRBV11-2 and TRBJ1-1, with D possibly matching TRBD1 (5 bases). V was trimmed by 4 bases and J by 2 bases, leaving 20 bases between them. The CDR3 runs 17 residues. The germline CDR1 and CDR2 sequences are SGHAT and FQNNGV.

This chain uses TRBV6-1 with TRBJ1-2; a possible D gene is TRBD1 (5 bases). Trimming shortened V by 8 bases and J by 8 bases, and 21 bases separated the two germline ends. Germline V gene data show CDR1 as MNHNS and CDR2 as SASEGT. The CDR3 has 14 amino acids. The CDR3 region has the DNA TGTGCCAGCCGTACCGGGACTATTCAAGTGGGCTACACCTTC. It codes for CASRTGTIQVGYTF.

The table lists this clone with a few counts. The genes are TRBV5-1 and TRBJ2-1; 12 nucleotides line up with TRBD2. Germline V gives CDR1 SGHRS, CDR2 YFSETQ. CDR3 length equals 15 residues. Trimming cost V 2 bases and J 10 bases; bases outside gene matches: 7. The CDR3 here is CASSFRLAGEREQFF. CDR3 nucleotide sequence: TGCGCCAGCAGCTTTCGACTAGCGGGAGAACGAGAGCAGTTCTTC. Full variable domain (remainder filled in from reference TRBV5-1 and TRBJ2-1): KAGVTQTPRYLIKTRGQQVTLSCSPISGHRSVSWYQQTPGQGLQFLFEYFSETQRNKGNFPGRFSGRQFSNSRSEMNVSTLELGDSALYLCASSFRLAGEREQFFGPGTRLTVL.

V gene TRBV2 combines with J gene TRBJ2-7; D uncertain. The CDR3 contains 15 residues. V dropped 0 bases and J dropped 5 bases, with 14 bases sitting between them. From germline, CDR1 is SNHLY and CDR2 FYNNEI. CDR3: CASSEAHSSPDEQYF. The CDR3 DNA follows: TGTGCCAGCAGTGAAGCTCATAGTTCCCCGGACGAGCAGTACTTC.

This chain links TRBV11-2 with TRBJ2-4, with D perhaps TRBD1 (6 bases). There are 17 residues in the CDR3. Trimming stripped 0 bases from V and 3 bases from J, with 15 bases between. In germline, CDR1 is SGHAT, CDR2 FQNNGV. The CDR3 here is CASSLDYREWGKNIQYF. In DNA form, the CDR3 reads TGTGCCAGCAGCTTAGATTACAGGGAGTGGGGCAAAAACATTCAGTACTTC.

V gene TRBV29-1 combines with J gene TRBJ1-2; D uncertain. Germline V CDR1 and CDR2: SQVTM, ANQGSEA. CDR3 size: 13 residues. Trimming left V 6 bases short and J 12 bases short, with 23 bases between. Here the CDR3 DNA reads TGCAGCGTATCCTTTTTGCTTGAGGGAGGGAACACCTTC. It encodes CSVSFLLEGGNTF.

CDR3 sequence (DNA): TGTGCCAGCTCACCACCGGACAGGGGCTCCTATAATTCACCCCTCCACTTT. Translating gives CASSPPDRGSYNSPLHF. The chain recombines TRBV18 with TRBJ1-6, with 9 positions matching TRBD1. Germline values: CDR1 KGHSH, CDR2 LQKENI. The CDR3 runs 17 residues. With 0 bases clipped from V and 0 bases from J, the junction kept 0 bases outside the gene matches.

Comment on this clone: Other DNA sequences within the sample encode an identical CDR3. The V and J genes are TRBV28 and TRBJ1-5; D gene uncertain. The V gene lost 6 bases and the J gene lost 5 bases, with 5 bases spanning the gap. From germline, CDR1 is MDHEN and CDR2 SYDVKM. CDR3 length equals 11 residues. Written as DNA, the CDR3 is TGTGCCAGCAGCTCTGATCAGCCCCAGCATTTT. This translates into CASSSDQPQHF. The full variable domain, with the rest looked up from reference TRBV28 and TRBJ1-5, is DVKVTQSSRYLVKRTGEKVFLECVQDMDHENMFWYRQDPGLGLRLIYFSYDVKMKEKGDIPEGYSVSREKKERFSLILESASTNQTSMYLCASSSDQPQHFGDGTRLSIL.